These T cell receptor beta chains were read from a single sample in a study of shared clonotypes between healthy human individuals. The data were produced by immunoSEQ multiplex PCR, yet TCRdb's version contains in-frame clones alone and is incomplete. The sample includes under 600,000 clones, roughly 79% of them seen just once. Sequencing was done on a sample of PBMCs. These receptors were obtained from a woman in her forties in good health. Some clones in this sample may be carry-over from other donors' samples. The CDR3 runs from the conserved cysteine through the conserved F or W. A D gene is named only where the DNA matches it firmly. Clone size is shown for a subset of rows, as once, few, many or a class of expanded clone.

CDR3 length	D gene	V gene	clone size	J gene	CDR3 DNA	CDR3 protein
14	-	TRBV5-1	-	TRBJ2-3	TGCGCCAGCAGCTTGGATGTTGGCACAGATACGCAGTATTTT	CASSLDVGTDTQYF
14	-	TRBV7-6	-	TRBJ2-7	TGTGCCAGCAGCTCCCGGGACCACCCCTACGAGCAGTACTTC	CASSSRDHPYEQYF
13	-	TRBV7-3	-	TRBJ2-1	TGTGCCAGCAGCTTATCAACCCGCAATGAGCAGTTCTTC	CASSLSTRNEQFF
15	-	TRBV27	-	TRBJ2-1	TGTGCCAGCAGCAAGCCGGTGGTAGGTTACAATGAGCAGTTCTTC	CASSKPVVGYNEQFF
18	-	TRBV27	-	TRBJ1-5	TGTGCCAGCAGTTTATTCGGAGGGGACCACTATAGCAATCAGCCCCAGCATTTT	CASSLFGGDHYSNQPQHF
16	TRBD2	TRBV10-3	-	TRBJ2-2	TGTGCCATCAGTGTCTCCGGGACTATGAACACCGGGGAGCTGTTTTTT	CAISVSGTMNTGELFF
15	TRBD2	TRBV25-1	-	TRBJ2-3	TGTGCCAGCAGTGTGGGGGGAGGGCGCACAGATACGCAGTATTTT	CASSVGGGRTDTQYF
12	-	TRBV4-1	-	TRBJ2-7	TGCGCCAGCAGCCCCGACAGCCGCGAGCAGTACTTC	CASSPDSREQYF
13	-	TRBV14	-	TRBJ1-2	TGTGCCAGCAGCCCAGACACACAATATGGCTACACCTTC	CASSPDTQYGYTF
14	-	TRBV5-4	-	TRBJ2-3	-	CASSYSGQADTQYF
16	TRBD2	TRBV7-3	-	TRBJ2-1	TGTGCCAGCAGCGTTACTAGCGCCAGCTCCTACAATGAGCAGTTCTTC	CASSVTSASSYNEQFF
14	-	TRBV4-2	-	TRBJ2-5	TGTGCCAGCAGCCAAGATTGGCGGGAAGAGACCCAGTACTTC	CASSQDWREETQYF
14	TRBD2	TRBV5-4	-	TRBJ2-7	TGTGCCAGCAGCACTAGCGGGGGGACCTACGAGCAGTACTTC	CASSTSGGTYEQYF
14	-	TRBV7-3	-	TRBJ2-1	TGTGCCAGCAGCCCATTAGCGGAGGGGGGTGAGCAGTTCTTC	CASSPLAEGGEQFF
18	TRBD1	TRBV4-1	-	TRBJ1-2	TGCGCCAGCAGCCAAGATCAGTTGGGGGCAGGGGGACCCTATGGCTACACCTTC	CASSQDQLGAGGPYGYTF
16	TRBD1	TRBV28	-	TRBJ1-5	TGTGCCAGCAGTTTGCCCAAGGACAGGGGTCACCAGCCCCAGCATTTT	CASSLPKDRGHQPQHF
13	-	TRBV30	-	TRBJ1-5	TGTGCCTGGAGTGTGGGGGGGAATCAGCCCCAGCATTTT	CAWSVGGNQPQHF
13	TRBD2	TRBV19	-	TRBJ2-5	TGTGCCAGTAGTCCAGGACTAGGGGAGACCCAGTACTTC	CASSPGLGETQYF
16	TRBD1	TRBV15	-	TRBJ2-2	TGTGCCACCAGCCCGCGGACAGGGGGCGCCGCCGGGGAGCTGTTTTTT	CATSPRTGGAAGELFF
18	-	TRBV7-4	-	TRBJ2-7	TGTGCCAGCAGCCCCACCCCGGGACACCTTCCCCCCTTTTACGAGCAGTACTTC	CASSPTPGHLPPFYEQYF
16	TRBD1	TRBV4-1	-	TRBJ2-1	TGCGCCAGCAGCCTCACACAGGGGGGCTCCTACAATGAGCAGTTCTTC	CASSLTQGGSYNEQFF
11	-	TRBV2	-	TRBJ2-7	TGTGCCAGCAGTCCGCAGGACGAGCAGTACTTC	CASSPQDEQYF
15	-	TRBV28	-	TRBJ2-2	TGTGCCAGCAGGGACCCAGGGGGGGGTGCCGGGGAGCTGTTTTTT	CASRDPGGGAGELFF
15	TRBD2	TRBV14	few	TRBJ2-1	TGTGCCAGCAGCCAGATACTAGCGGGCATGGGTGAGCAGTTCTTC	CASSQILAGMGEQFF
14	-	TRBV2	-	TRBJ2-1	TGTGCCAGCAAAGGGGGGGTTTCGTACAATGAGCAGTTCTTC	CASKGGVSYNEQFF
17	TRBD2	TRBV28	-	TRBJ2-3	TGTGCCAGCACGAAGAGCGGGAGGGCCTGGAGTACAGATACGCAGTATTTT	CASTKSGRAWSTDTQYF
14	-	TRBV11-1	-	TRBJ2-1	TGTGCCAGCAGCTTCAGGAGTCCCTACAATGAGCAGTTCTTC	CASSFRSPYNEQFF
14	-	TRBV10-3	-	TRBJ2-2	TGTGCCATCAGTGGGGACCATAACACCGGGGAGCTGTTTTTT	CAISGDHNTGELFF
15	TRBD1	TRBV9	-	TRBJ2-2	TGTGCCAGCAGCGTAGGGACAGGGGTTCACGGGGAGCTGTTTTTT	CASSVGTGVHGELFF
14	-	TRBV29-1	many	TRBJ2-1	TGCAGCGTTCGGACAGCTTCAAGCTACAATGAGCAGTTCTTC	CSVRTASSYNEQFF
14	-	TRBV10-2	once	TRBJ2-3	TGCGCCACGACCGCCGGGACGCGAACAGATACGCAGTATTTT	CATTAGTRTDTQYF
15	-	TRBV6-1	-	TRBJ2-7	TGTGCCAGCAGTCGAGGAGAGGCGAGCTCCTACGAGCAGTACTTC	CASSRGEASSYEQYF